One sample yielded the 18 T cell receptor beta chains listed below, sequenced in a study of T cells in Graves' hyperthyroidism and ophthalmopathy. There were TCR beta CDR3 regions amplified from RNA transcripts. HTBI primers drove first-round RT-PCR of the TCR CDR3. Using its own MiXCR run on the multiplex PCR reads, TCRdb lists one record per CDR3 protein. The sample has 300,000 to 400,000 distinct CDR3 sequences, 15% to 20% seen once. The sequenced sample was blood. The source of these receptors is a woman aged 50 to 60 with Graves' hyperthyroidism.

This clonotype was found a few times. This chain joins TRBV6-1 and TRBJ1-5; TRBD1 is a possible D gene (5 bases). This CDR3 has 14 amino acids. Germline V lookup: CDR1 MNHNS, CDR2 SASEGT. V was clipped by 7 bases and J by 3 bases, with 13 bases between them. The CDR3 sequence: CASNQDTYNQPQHF. The CDR3 DNA follows: TGTGCCAGCAACCAGGACACCTACAATCAGCCCCAGCATTTT.

The chain employs TRBV12-3 or TRBV12-4 and TRBJ1-1; 7 bases are shared with TRBD1. This CDR3 contains 15 residues. V lost 3 bases and J lost 1; bases outside the gene matches: 5. The CDR3 region has the DNA TGTGCCAGCAGTTTTGGTGACAGGGAGAACACTGAAGCTTTCTTT. This encodes CASSFGDRENTEAFF.

This clonotype was counted a few times. The rearrangement joins TRBV6-5 to TRBJ1-5; D possibly corresponds to TRBD1 (5 bases). Germline CDR1 reads MNHEY; CDR2 reads SVGAGI. V was trimmed by 0 bases and J by 7 bases, leaving 13 bases between them. This CDR3 region has 15 residues. CDR3 in amino acids: CASSYSIGAGQPQHF. The CDR3 nucleotides read TGTGCCAGCAGTTACTCGATTGGGGCCGGGCAGCCCCAGCATTTT.

CDR3 amino acids: CASSPKAGGRRSPGEQYF. The CDR3 bases are TGTGCCAGCAGCCCTAAAGCGGGGGGTAGAAGGTCACCAGGCGAGCAGTACTTC. The chain carries TRBV11-3 and TRBJ2-7; 9 bases agree with TRBD2. There are 18 residues in the CDR3. V shed 5 bases, J shed 6 bases, and the junction held 20 bases outside the gene matches. The germline gives CDR1 SGHNT, CDR2 YENEEA.

In regard to this clonotype: A junction boundary mismatches the germline segment, possibly from a read error. The CDR3 nucleotides are TGTGCCAGCAGTCAGTGGACTAGCGGGAGGTACGAGCAGCACTTC. Its protein product is CASSQWTSGRYEQHF. The chain is built from TRBV6-1 and TRBJ2-7; 14 bases are a match to TRBD2. Germline CDR1 reads MNHNS; CDR2 reads SASEGT. This CDR3 has 15 amino acids.

Here the CDR3 reads CAWHLQISTGELFF. CDR3 DNA: TGTGCCTGGCATTTGCAGATAAGCACCGGGGAGCTGTTTTTT. The chain is built from TRBV30 and TRBJ2-2; D is ambiguous. This CDR3 comprises 14 residues. Trimming removed 5 bases at V and 4 bases at J, with 14 bases between. CDR1 is GTSNPN, CDR2 SVGIG, per germline (reference sequence).

In its sample, this clonotype was seen a few times. This chain's CDR3 is CASSQDLEYEQYF. The CDR3 nucleotides read TGCGCCAGCAGCCAAGACCTGGAATACGAGCAGTACTTC. The V and J genes are TRBV4-1 and TRBJ2-7; D call uncertain. The germline V gene encodes CDR1 MGHRA and CDR2 YSYEKL. Trimming stripped 0 bases from V and 4 bases from J, with 7 bases between. The CDR3 loop spans 13 amino acids.

J is TRBJ2-2 and V is TRBV9; D may be TRBD1 or TRBD2 (6 bases each). Deletions cut 0 bases from V and 4 bases from J, with 13 bases between. This CDR3 contains 16 residues. CDR1 and CDR2 from the germline V gene are SGDLS and YYNGEE. CDR3 region: CASSVERGGSTGELFF. The CDR3 region has the DNA TGTGCCAGCAGCGTAGAGAGAGGGGGGAGCACCGGGGAGCTGTTTTTT.

This clonotype was counted only a few times. The gene calls are TRBV2 and TRBJ1-2; 8 bases agree with TRBD1. This CDR3 spans 14 amino acids. Germline CDR1 reads SNHLY; CDR2 reads FYNNEI. Trimming took 7 bases from V and 2 from J; bases not matched to a gene: 6. CDR3 sequence reads: CASIRDRRNYGYTF. The CDR3 bases are TGTGCCAGCATCCGGGACAGGAGAAACTATGGCTACACCTTC.

The gene calls are TRBV20-1 and TRBJ2-1, with a weak D call TRBD1 (6 bases). Germline-derived CDR1 and CDR2 are DFQATT and SNEGSKA (reference sequence). The V end was cut by 1 base, the J end by 0 bases, with 10 bases between. This CDR3 is 15 amino acids long. The chain's CDR3 is CSARVWTASYNEQFF. Here the CDR3 DNA reads TGCAGTGCTAGAGTCTGGACAGCCTCCTACAATGAGCAGTTCTTC.

This clonotype was counted only a few times. The CDR3 loop is CSASTAGDGYTF. The CDR3 nucleotides read TGCAGCGCCTCGACGGCTGGGGATGGCTACACCTTC. The chain recombines TRBV29-1 with TRBJ1-2; D uncertain. The CDR3 is 12 residues long. V gave up 7 bases and J gave up 6 bases, with 15 bases separating them. Germline-derived CDR1 and CDR2 are SQVTM and ANQGSEA.

This clonotype was counted ten times or more. The chain recombines TRBV12-3 or TRBV12-4 with TRBJ1-2; no definite D call. V dropped 1 base and J dropped 4 bases, with 13 bases sitting between them. The CDR3 spans 15 residues. The CDR3 DNA sequence: TGTGCCAGCAGTTTAGGAAGTGGTAACTTCTATGGCTACACCTTC. Translated, it gives CASSLGSGNFYGYTF.

V usage is TRBV10-1 and J usage is TRBJ2-1, with D possibly being TRBD1 or TRBD2 (5 bases each). The length of the CDR3 is 13 residues. CDR1 WNHNN and CDR2 SYGVQD come from the germline V gene (reference sequence). Trimming removed 1 base at V and 5 bases at J, with 6 bases between. CDR3 in DNA: TGCGCCAGCAGTGAGTGGGACGACAATGAGCAGTTCTTC. Its protein is CASSEWDDNEQFF.

This clonotype was seen at least ten times. The chain employs TRBV2 and TRBJ1-5; perhaps TRBD1 as D (6 bases). In germline, CDR1 is SNHLY, CDR2 FYNNEI. This CDR3 has 14 residues. Trimming cost V 3 bases and J 4 bases, with 10 bases left between them. CDR3 sequence: CASSDSTGNQPQHF. CDR3 coding DNA: TGTGCCAGCAGTGATTCTACAGGGAATCAGCCCCAGCATTTT.

V usage is TRBV28 and J usage is TRBJ2-5; possible D gene TRBD1, 6 bases. This CDR3 region has 12 residues. Per the germline V gene, CDR1 is MDHEN and CDR2 is SYDVKM. V lost 6 bases and J lost 11, with 16 bases in between. This CDR3 is CASSAGVPGQYF. DNA of the CDR3: TGTGCCAGCAGCGCAGGGGTTCCGGGACAGTACTTC. Complete variable domain (other parts from reference TRBV28 and TRBJ2-5): DVKVTQSSRYLVKRTGEKVFLECVQDMDHENMFWYRQDPGLGLRLIYFSYDVKMKEKGDIPEGYSVSREKKERFSLILESASTNQTSMYLCASSAGVPGQYFGPGTRLLVL.

This clonotype occurred a few times. The chain recombines TRBV5-1 with TRBJ2-3, with TRBD2 identical over 9 bases. Germline CDR1 is SGHRS and CDR2 is YFSETQ. With 4 bases clipped from V and 6 bases from J, the junction kept 12 bases outside the gene matches. The CDR3 loop spans 16 amino acids. The CDR3 region is CASSVTPAGGPDTQYF. In nucleotides, the CDR3 is TGCGCCAGCAGCGTGACCCCCGCGGGGGGGCCTGATACGCAGTATTTT.

The table lists this clonotype with many counts. The chain is built from TRBV4-2 and TRBJ1-1; D is possibly TRBD1 (6 bases). From germline, CDR1 is LGHNA and CDR2 YNFKEQ. This CDR3 has 16 residues. Between the trimmed V and J ends, which lost 1 base and 5 bases, there was a span of 17 bases. The CDR3 region has the DNA TGTGCCAGCAGCCAAGCCCTACAGGGTAGAAAGACTGAAGCTTTCTTT. Protein sequence: CASSQALQGRKTEAFF.

Ten or more counts support this clonotype. The V call is TRBV20-1, the J call TRBJ2-1; TRBD1 matches 8 bases. The germline CDR1 and CDR2 sequences are DFQATT and SNEGSKA (reference sequence). Trimming cost V 6 bases and J 1 base; bases outside gene matches: 5. The CDR3 has 14 amino acids. This CDR3 is CSAGTGPSYNEQFF. DNA of the CDR3: TGCAGTGCCGGGACAGGACCTTCCTACAATGAGCAGTTCTTC.